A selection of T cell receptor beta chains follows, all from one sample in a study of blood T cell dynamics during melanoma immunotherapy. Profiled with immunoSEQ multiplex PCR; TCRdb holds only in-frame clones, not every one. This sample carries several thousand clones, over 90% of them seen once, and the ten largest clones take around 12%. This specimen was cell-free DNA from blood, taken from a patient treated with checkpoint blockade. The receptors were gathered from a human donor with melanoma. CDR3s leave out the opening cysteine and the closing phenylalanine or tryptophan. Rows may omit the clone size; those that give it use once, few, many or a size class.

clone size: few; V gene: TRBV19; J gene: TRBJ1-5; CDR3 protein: ASGSPTYSNQPQH
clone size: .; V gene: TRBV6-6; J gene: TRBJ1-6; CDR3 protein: ASRGQNSPLH
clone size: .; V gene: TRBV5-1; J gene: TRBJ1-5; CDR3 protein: ASSQGDNQPQH
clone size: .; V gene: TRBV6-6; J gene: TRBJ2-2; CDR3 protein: ASNIGVGELF
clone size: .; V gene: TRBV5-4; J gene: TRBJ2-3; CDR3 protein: ASSLEFATDTQY
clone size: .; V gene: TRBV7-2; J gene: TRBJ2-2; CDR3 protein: ASSLAKGQNTGELF
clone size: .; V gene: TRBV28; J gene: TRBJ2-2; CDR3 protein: ASTPGAVNTGELF
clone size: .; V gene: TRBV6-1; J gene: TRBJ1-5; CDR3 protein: ASGYPPYSNQPQH
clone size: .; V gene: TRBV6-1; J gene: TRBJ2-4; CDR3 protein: ASSERQGAAKNIQY
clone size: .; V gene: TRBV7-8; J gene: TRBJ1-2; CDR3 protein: ASSGRDRGGGYT
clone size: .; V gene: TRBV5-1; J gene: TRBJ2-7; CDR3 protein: ASSPRADTSYEQY
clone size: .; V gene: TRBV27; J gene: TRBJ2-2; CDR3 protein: ASSFGTLNTGELF
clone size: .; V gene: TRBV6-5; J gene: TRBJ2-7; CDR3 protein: ASSYLTQEASQY
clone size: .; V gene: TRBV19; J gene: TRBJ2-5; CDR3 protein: ASTTGVRGETQY
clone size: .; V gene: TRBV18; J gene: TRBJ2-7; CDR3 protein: ASSPQRVGEQY
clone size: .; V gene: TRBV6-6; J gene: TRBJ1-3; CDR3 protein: ASSYSQVFSGDTIY
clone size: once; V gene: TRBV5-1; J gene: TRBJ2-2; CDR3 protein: ASLSLDGNTGELF
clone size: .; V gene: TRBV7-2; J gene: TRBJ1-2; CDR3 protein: ASSLGAGGGESYGYT
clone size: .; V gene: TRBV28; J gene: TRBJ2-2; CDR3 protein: ASSAFGLAKNTGELF
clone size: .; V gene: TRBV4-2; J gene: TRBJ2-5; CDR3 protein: ASSRGSGGSQETQY
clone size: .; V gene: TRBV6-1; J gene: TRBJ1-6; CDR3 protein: ASGVSYNSPLH
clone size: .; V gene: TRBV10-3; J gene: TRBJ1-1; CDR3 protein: AIGPGGSIEGLNTEAF
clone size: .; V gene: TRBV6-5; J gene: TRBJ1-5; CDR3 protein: ASKPRRGTQPQH
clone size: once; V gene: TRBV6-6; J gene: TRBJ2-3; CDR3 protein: ASSYSLGTTQY
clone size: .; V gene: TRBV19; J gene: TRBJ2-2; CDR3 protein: ASSTGQGRTGELF
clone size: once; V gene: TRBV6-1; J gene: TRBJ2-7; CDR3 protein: ASSENWSSYEQY
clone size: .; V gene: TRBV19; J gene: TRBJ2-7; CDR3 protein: ASSESAQDRYYEQY
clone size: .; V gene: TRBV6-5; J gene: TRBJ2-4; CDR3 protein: ASSNSALAKNIQY
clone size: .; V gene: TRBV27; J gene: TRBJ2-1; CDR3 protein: ASTDRSTSGGAGEQF
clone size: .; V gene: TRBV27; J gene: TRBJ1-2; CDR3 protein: ASSRGTGNRANYGYT
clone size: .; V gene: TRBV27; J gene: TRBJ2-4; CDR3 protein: ASSLSGLADRENIQY
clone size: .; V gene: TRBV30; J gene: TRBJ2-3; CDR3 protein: AWSTSGGGRAQY
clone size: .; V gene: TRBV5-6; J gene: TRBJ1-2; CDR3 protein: ASSLRTESYGYT
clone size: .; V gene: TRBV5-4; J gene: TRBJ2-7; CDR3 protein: ASSKQDSSYEQY
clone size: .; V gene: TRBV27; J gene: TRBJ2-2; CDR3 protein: ASRGTGNTGELF
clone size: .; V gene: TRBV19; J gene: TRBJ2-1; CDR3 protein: ASSPLAGGSSYNEQF
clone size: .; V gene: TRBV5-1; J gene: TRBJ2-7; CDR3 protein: ASSLGPEQY
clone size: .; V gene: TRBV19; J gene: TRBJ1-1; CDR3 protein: ASSLDANTEAF
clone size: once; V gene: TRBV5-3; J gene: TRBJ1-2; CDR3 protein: ARSLVIGPNPVGYT
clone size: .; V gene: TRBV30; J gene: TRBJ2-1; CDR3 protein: AWVRPGLVHNEQF
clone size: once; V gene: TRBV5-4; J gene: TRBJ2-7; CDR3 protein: ASSHPDRGRGTQY
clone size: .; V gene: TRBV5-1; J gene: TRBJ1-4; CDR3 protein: ASSLSQGSNEKLF